This T cell receptor beta chain is from a study of cytomegalovirus exposure and HLA in healthy donors. Points from the study as a whole: It was reported that TCR beta sequences correctly inferred the HLA-A and HLA-B alleles for most subjects. The later analysis indicated that the majority of CMV-associated TCR beta chains appeared HLA-restricted. Exclusion as indistinguishable affected some V segments, including TRBV6-2 and TRBV6-3.

This PCR relied on a set of 60 Vbeta primers and 13 Jbeta primers. Under the authors' procedure: Later, an analysis found tens of millions of unique TCR beta chains, and around 12 million of these were shared. Clones were read by immunoSEQ multiplex PCR, and TCRdb kept only the in-frame ones, dropping some. From that table come the V and J calls and clone size; the DNA was used to work out D and trimming. The sample carries roughly 150,000 clones, roughly 79% recorded once. CDR1 and CDR2 (germline): SGHRS, YFSETQ. The CDR3 runs 16 residues. After removal of 3 bases from V and 3 bases from J, the junction contained 8 bases not matched to a gene. A remark on this clone: Its antigen is undetermined.

Sequenced input: PBMCs. This chain uses TRBV5-1 with TRBJ2-7, with TRBD2 matching over 11 bases. The sequence was obtained from a man aged 35 to 55 in good health and CMV-seronegative. The CDR3 sequence is CASSYSLAGVSYEQYF. CDR3 in DNA: TGCGCCAGCAGCTACTCACTAGCGGGAGTAAGCTACGAGCAGTACTTC.